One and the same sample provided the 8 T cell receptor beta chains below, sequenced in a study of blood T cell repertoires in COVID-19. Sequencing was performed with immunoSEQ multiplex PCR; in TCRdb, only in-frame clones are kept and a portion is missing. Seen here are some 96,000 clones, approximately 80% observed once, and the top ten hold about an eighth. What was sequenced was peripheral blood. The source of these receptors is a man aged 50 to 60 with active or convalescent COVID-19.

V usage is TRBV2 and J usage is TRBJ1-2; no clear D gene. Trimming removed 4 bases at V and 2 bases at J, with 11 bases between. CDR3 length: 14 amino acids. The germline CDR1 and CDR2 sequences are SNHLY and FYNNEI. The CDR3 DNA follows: TGTGCCAGCAGTGCTGTCAGAAACAACTATGGCTACACCTTC. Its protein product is CASSAVRNNYGYTF. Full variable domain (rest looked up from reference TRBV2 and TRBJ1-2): EPEVTQTPSHQVTQMGQEVILRCVPISNHLYFYWYRQILGQKVEFLVSFYNNEISEKSEIFDDQFSVERPDGSNFTLKIRSTKLEDSAMYFCASSAVRNNYGYTFGSGTRLTVV.

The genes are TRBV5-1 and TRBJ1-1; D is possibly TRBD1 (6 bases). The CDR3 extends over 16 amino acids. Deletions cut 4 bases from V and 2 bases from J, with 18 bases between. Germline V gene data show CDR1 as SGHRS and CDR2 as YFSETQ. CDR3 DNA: TGCGCCAGCAGCCCTAGCCAGGGGCGGTCAAACACTGAAGCTTTCTTT. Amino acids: CASSPSQGRSNTEAFF.

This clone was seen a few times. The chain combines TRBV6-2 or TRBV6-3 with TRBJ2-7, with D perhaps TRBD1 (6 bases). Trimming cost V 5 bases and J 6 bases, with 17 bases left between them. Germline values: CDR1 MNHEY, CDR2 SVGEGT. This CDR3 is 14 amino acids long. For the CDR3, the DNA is TGTGCCAGCAGTGGTATGATCCCAGGGGCCGAGCAGTACTTC. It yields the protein CASSGMIPGAEQYF.

The DNA of the CDR3 is TGTGCCAGCAGCTTAACTCTGGCGGACACAGATACGCAGTATTTT. Translating gives CASSLTLADTDTQYF. The chain carries TRBV11-3 and TRBJ2-3; D uncertain. Germline V CDR1 and CDR2: SGHNT, YENEEA. CDR3 length: 15 amino acids. V was pared by 2 bases and J by 2 bases, with 11 bases between.

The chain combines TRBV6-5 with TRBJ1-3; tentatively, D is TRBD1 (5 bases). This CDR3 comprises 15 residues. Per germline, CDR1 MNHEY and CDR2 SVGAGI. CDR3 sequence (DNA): TGTGCTTCCGGAGCCCTGGACAACTCTGGAAACACCATATATTTT. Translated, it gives CASGALDNSGNTIYF.

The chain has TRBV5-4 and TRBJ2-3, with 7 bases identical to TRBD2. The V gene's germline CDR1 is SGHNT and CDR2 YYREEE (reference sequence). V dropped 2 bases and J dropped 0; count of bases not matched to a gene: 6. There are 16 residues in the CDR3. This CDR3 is CASSFLERGSTDTQYF. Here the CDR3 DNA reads TGTGCCAGCAGCTTCCTTGAGCGGGGCAGCACAGATACGCAGTATTTT.

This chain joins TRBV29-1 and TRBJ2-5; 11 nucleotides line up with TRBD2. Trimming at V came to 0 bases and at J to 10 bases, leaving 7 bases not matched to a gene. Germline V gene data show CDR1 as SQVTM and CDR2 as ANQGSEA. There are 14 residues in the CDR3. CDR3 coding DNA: TGCAGCGTTGAAGATAGGCTAGCGGGAGGTATCCAGTACTTC. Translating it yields CSVEDRLAGGIQYF.

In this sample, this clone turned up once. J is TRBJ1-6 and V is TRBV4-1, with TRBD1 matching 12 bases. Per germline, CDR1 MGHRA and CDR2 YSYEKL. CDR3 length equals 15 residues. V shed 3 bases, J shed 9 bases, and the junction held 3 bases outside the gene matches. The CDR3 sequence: CASSQGTGGFSPLHF. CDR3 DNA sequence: TGCGCCAGCAGCCAGGGGACAGGGGGCTTTTCACCCCTCCACTTT.